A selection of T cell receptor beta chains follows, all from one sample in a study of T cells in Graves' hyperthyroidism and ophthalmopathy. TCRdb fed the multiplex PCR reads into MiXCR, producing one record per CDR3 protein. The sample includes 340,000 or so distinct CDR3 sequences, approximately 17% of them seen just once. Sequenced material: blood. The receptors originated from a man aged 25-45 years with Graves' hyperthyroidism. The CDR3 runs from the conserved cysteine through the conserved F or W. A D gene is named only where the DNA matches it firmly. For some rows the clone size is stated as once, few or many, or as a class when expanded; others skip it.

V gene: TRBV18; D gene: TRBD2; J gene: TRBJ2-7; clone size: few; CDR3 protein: CASSPQRGRAIYEQYF
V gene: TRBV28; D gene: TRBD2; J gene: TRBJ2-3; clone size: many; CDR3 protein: CASSPPGPRGADTQYF
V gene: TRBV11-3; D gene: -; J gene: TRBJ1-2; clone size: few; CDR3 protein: CASSPGRRGHYGYTF
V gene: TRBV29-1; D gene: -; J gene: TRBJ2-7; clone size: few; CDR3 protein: CSVVAGFGYEQYF
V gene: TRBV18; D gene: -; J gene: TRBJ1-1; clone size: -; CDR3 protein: CASSPRFHVEPKKNTEAFF
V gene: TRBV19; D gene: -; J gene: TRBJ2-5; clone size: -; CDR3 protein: CASSTTREETQYF
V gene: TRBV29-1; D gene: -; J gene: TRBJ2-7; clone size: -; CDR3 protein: CSVTTTDTYEQYF
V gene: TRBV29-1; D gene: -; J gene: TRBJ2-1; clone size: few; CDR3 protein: CSVEGAKGTRLSLNNEQFF
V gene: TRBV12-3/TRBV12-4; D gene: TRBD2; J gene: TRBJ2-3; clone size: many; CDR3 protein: CASTLAGEGTDTQYF
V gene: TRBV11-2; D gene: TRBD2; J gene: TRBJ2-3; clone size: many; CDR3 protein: CASSFPASGRVGDTQYF
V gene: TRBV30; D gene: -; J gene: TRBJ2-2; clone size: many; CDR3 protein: CAWSSSGQGRRRELFF
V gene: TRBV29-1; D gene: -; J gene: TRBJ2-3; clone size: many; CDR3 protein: CSVDFWGVTSTDTQYF
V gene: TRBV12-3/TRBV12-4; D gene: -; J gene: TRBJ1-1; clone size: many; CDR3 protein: CASRWTVTEAFF
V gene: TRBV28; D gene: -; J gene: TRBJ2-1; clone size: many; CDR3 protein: CASCRGEREQFF
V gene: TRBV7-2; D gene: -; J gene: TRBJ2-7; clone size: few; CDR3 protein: CASSLESRGSYEQYF
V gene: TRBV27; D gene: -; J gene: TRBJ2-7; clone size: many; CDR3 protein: CASSSMGPQVVSSYEQYF
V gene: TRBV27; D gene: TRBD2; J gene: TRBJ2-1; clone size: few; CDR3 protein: CATLRGVDDYNEQFF
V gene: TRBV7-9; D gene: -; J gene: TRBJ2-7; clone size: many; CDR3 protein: CASSSHRDPSYEQYF
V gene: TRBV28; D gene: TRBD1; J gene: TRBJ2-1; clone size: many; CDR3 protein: CASTSTGTSYNEQFF
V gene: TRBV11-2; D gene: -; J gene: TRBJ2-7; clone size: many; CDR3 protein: CASSFGVGGSSYEQYF
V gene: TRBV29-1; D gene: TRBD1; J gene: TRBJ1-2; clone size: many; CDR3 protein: CSVSRGQGYGYTF
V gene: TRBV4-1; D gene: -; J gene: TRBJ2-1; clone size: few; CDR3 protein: CASSRTGTGGNNEQFF
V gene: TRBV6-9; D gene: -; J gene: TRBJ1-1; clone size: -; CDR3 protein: CASSYLRWQVMNTEAFF
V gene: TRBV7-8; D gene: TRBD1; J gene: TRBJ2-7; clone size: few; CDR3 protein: CASRQGQGWYEQYF
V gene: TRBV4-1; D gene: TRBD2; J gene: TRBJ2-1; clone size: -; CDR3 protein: CASSYLGTSGSYNEQFF
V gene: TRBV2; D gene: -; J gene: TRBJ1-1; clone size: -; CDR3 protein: CARGWPYRTEALF
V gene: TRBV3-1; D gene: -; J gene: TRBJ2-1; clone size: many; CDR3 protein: CASSQRGYNEQFF
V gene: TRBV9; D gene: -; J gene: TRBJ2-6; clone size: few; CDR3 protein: CASSVGGGAGANVLTF
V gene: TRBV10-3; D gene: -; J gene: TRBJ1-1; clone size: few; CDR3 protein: CAISESTLAGWGTEAFF
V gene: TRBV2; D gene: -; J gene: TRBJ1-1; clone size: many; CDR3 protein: CASSGQGPMNTEAFF
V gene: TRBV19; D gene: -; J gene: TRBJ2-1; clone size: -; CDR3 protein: CASSLAPGMEQFF
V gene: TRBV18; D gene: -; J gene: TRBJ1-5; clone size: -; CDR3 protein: CASSPPGPRELQPQHF